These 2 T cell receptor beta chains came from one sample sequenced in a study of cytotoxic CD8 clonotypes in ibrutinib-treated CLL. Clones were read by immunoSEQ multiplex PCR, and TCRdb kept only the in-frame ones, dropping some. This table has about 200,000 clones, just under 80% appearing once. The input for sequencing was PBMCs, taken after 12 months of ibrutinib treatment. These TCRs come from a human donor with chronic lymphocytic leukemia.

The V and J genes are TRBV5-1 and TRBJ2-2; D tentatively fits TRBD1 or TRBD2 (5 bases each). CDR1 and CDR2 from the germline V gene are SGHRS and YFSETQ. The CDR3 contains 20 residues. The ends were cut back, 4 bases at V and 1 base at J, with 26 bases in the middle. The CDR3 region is CASSPDSFRGPGKNTGELFF. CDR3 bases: TGCGCCAGCAGCCCCGACTCCTTCCGGGGCCCCGGGAAGAACACCGGGGAGCTGTTTTTT.

The CDR3 reads CASSGASGGASGELFF. The CDR3 DNA sequence: TGTGCCAGCAGCGGGGCTAGCGGGGGGGCCAGCGGGGAGCTGTTTTTT. The V gene is TRBV5-4, the J gene TRBJ2-2, with 12 bases aligning to TRBD2. The CDR3 sequence is 16 residues long. Trimming removed 4 bases from V and 7 bases from J; junction bases left unmatched: 8. Looked up from germline, CDR1 is SGHNT and CDR2 is YYREEE (reference sequence).